This TCR beta chain was obtained from a study of T cell responses to AZD1222 COVID-19 vaccine. Points from the study as a whole: Only after the peak T cell response were repertoires sampled.

Germline V gene sequence: CDR1 SGHTA, CDR2 FQGNSA. There are 15 residues in the CDR3. Trimming took 2 bases from V and 5 from J, leaving 14 bases between them. A word on this clone: Antigen specificity is unknown.

Sequencing used immunoSEQ multiplex PCR; TCRdb keeps in-frame clones, though not all of them. The sample lists 70,000 to 85,000 clones, 80% to 90% occurring once. Pooling was applied to second doses at about 4 or about 12 weeks. The rearrangement links TRBV7-2 to TRBJ2-3, with D tentatively TRBD2 (6 bases). The sequenced sample was peripheral blood, obtained 28 days after the second AZD1222 dose. This sequence originates from an adult who received the AZD1222 COVID-19 vaccine. In DNA form, the CDR3 reads TGTGCCAGCAGCTTAAGTTGGGCGGGAAGAGATACGCAGTATTTT. Translating gives CASSLSWAGRDTQYF.